This T cell receptor beta chain was identified in a study of resident and recirculating memory T cells in vitiligo. Study background: Shave-biopsy epidermis from lesional and nonlesional skin was sequenced alongside PBMCs.

Patients' lesions had not changed for the previous 6 months. Patients who had received treatment within the previous three months were excluded. TCRdb's copy holds only in-frame clones and misses some; the assay was immunoSEQ multiplex PCR. Altogether tens of thousands of clones are present, about 90% being singletons, with the ten largest covering approximately 5.4%. Sequences were obtained from blood. This TCR derives from a male donor with vitiligo.

CDR3 region: CACPSQGYNEQFF. Here the CDR3 DNA reads TGTGCCTGCCCGTCTCAGGGATACAATGAGCAGTTCTTC. The chain recombines TRBV30 with TRBJ2-1, with D perhaps matching TRBD1 (5 bases). Germline CDR1 is GTSNPN and CDR2 is SVGIG (reference sequence). V was clipped by 6 bases and J by 4 bases, with 13 bases between them. CDR3 length equals 13 residues.